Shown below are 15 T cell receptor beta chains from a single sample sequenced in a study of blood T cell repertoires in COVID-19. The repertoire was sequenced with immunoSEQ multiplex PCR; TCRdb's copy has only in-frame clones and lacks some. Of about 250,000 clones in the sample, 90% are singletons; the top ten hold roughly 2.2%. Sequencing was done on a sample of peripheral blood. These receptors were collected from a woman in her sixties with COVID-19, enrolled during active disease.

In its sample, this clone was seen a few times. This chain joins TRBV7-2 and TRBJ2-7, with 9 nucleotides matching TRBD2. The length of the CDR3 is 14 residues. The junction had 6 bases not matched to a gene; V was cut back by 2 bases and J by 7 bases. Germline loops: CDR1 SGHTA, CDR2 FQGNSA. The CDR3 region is CASSLRAGGREQYF. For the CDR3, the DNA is TGTGCCAGCAGCTTACGAGCGGGGGGTCGAGAGCAGTACTTC.

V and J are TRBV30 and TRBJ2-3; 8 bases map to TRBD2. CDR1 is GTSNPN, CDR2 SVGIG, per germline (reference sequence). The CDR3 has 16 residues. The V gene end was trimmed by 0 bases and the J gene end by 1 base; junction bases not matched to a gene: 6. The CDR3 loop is CAWSVDGGAGTDTQYF. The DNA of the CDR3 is TGTGCCTGGAGTGTTGACGGGGGGGCGGGCACAGATACGCAGTATTTT.

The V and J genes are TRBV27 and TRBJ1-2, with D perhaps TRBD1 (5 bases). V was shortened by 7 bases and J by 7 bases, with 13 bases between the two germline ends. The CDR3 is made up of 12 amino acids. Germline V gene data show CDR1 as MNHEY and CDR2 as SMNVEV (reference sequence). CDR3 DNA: TGTGCCAGCACCACCGGGGGTCTTGGCTACACCTTC. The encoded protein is CASTTGGLGYTF.

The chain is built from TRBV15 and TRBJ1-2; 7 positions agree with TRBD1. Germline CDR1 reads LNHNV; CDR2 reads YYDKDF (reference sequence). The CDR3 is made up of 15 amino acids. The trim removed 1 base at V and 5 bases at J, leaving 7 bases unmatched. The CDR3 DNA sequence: TGTGCCACCAGCAGAGGTCTGGACAGGAGATATGGCTACACCTTC. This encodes CATSRGLDRRYGYTF.

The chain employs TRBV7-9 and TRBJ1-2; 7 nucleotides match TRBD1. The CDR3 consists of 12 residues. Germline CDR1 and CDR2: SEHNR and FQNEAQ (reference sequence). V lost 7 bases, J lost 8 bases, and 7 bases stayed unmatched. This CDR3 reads CASTPGGRGYTF. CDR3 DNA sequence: TGTGCCAGCACTCCAGGGGGGAGGGGCTACACCTTC.

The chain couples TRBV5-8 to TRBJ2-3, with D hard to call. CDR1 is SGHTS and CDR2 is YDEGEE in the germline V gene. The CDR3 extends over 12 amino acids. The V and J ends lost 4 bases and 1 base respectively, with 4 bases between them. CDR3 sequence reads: CASSLRTDTQYF. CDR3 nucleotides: TGTGCCAGCAGCCTCCGCACAGATACGCAGTATTTT.

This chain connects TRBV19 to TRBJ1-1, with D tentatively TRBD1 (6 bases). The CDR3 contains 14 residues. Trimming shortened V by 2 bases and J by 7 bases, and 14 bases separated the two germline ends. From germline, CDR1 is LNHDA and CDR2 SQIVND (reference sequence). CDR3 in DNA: TGTGCCAGTAGTATACAGGGGCTTTATGGTGAAGCTTTCTTT. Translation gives CASSIQGLYGEAFF.

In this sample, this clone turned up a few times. In nucleotides, the CDR3 is TGTGCCAGCTCGGGGACAGGGTCAGACTATGGCTACACCTTC. Translated: CASSGTGSDYGYTF. The rearrangement joins TRBV18 to TRBJ1-2; TRBD1 matches 9 bases. Unmatched junction bases numbered 5, after V lost 6 bases and J lost 3 bases. Per germline, CDR1 KGHSH and CDR2 LQKENI. The CDR3 totals 14 residues.

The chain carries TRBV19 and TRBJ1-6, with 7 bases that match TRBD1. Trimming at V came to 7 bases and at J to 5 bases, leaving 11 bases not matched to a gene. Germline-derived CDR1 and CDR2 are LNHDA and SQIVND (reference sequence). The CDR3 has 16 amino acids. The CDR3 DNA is TGTGCCAGTAAAAACCTGCCGGGACAGCATAATTCACCCCTCCACTTT. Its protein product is CASKNLPGQHNSPLHF.

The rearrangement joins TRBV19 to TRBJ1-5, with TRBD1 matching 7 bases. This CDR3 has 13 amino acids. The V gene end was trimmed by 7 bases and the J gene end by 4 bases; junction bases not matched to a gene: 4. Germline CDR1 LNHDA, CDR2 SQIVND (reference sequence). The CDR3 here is CASTGQTNQPQHF. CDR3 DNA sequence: TGTGCCAGTACGGGACAGACTAATCAGCCCCAGCATTTT.

CDR3: CASGFRGISTGELFF. CDR3 sequence (DNA): TGTGCCAGCGGATTCAGGGGAATTAGCACCGGGGAGCTGTTTTTT. This chain links TRBV6-5 with TRBJ2-2; perhaps TRBD1 as D (6 bases). Trimming left V 8 bases short and J 4 bases short, with 17 bases between. The CDR3 has 15 residues. The germline CDR1 and CDR2 sequences are MNHEY and SVGAGI.

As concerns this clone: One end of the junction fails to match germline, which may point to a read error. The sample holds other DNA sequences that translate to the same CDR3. As DNA, the CDR3 is TGTGCTAGCAGCTTGGACAGGGGAGAAACCTACGAGCAGTACTTC. Translation: CASSLDRGETYEQYF. The rearrangement joins TRBV7-2 to TRBJ2-7; TRBD1 agrees at 9 bases. The CDR3 totals 15 residues. Germline CDR1 and CDR2: SGHTA and FQGNSA. The full variable domain, with the rest looked up from reference TRBV7-2 and TRBJ2-7, is GAGVSQSPSNKVTEKGKDVELRCDPISGHTALYWYRQSLGQGLEFLIYFQGNSAPDKSGLPSDRFSAERTGGSVSTLTIQRTQQEDSAVYLCASSLDRGETYEQYFGPGTRLTVT.

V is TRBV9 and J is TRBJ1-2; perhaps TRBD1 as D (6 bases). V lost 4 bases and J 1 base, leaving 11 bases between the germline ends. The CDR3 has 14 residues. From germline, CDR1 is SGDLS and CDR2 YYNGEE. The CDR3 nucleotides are TGTGCCAGCAGCAGGGGGACGGGTAACTATGGCTACACCTTC. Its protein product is CASSRGTGNYGYTF.

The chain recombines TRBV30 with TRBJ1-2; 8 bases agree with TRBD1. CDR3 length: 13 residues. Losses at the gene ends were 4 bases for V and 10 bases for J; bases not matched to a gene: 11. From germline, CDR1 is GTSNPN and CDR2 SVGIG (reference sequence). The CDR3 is CAWKSETGAVYTF. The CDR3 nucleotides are TGTGCCTGGAAGAGTGAGACAGGGGCCGTCTACACCTTC.

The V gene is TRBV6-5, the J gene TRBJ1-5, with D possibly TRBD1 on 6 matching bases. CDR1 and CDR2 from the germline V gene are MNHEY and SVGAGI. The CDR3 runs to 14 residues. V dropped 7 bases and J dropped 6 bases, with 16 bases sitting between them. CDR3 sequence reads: CASNEQGKGQPQHF. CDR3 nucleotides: TGTGCCAGCAACGAACAGGGTAAGGGTCAGCCCCAGCATTTT.